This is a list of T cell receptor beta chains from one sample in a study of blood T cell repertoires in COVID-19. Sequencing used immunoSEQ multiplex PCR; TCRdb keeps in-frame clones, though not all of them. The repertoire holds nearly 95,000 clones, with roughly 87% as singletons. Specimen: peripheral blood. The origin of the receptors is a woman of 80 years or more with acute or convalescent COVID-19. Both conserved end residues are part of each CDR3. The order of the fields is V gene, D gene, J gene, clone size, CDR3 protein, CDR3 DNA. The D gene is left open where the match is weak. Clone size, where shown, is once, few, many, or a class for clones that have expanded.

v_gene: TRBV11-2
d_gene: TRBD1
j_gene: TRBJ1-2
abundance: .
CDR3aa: CASSSLTGKTNYGYTF
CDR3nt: TGTGCCAGCAGCTCCTTGACAGGGAAGACGAACTATGGCTACACCTTC

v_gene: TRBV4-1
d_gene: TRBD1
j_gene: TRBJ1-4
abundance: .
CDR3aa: CASSPPTGAGEKLFF
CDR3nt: TGCGCCAGCAGCCCACCGACAGGGGCGGGGGAAAAACTGTTTTTT

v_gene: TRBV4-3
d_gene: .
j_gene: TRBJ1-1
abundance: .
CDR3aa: CASSLNSGTEAFF
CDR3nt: TGCGCCAGCAGCCTAAACTCCGGGACTGAAGCTTTCTTT

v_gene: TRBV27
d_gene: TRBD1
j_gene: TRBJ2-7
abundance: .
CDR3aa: CASREQGRDEQYF
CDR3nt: TGTGCCAGCAGGGAACAGGGGAGAGACGAGCAGTACTTC

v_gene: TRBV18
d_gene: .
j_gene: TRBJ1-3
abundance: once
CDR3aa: CASSPGVDSYGNTIYF
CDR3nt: TGTGCCAGCTCACCAGGGGTCGACAGCTATGGAAACACCATATATTTT

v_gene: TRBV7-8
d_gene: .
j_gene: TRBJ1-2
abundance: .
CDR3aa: CASSLMDSGYTF
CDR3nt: TGTGCCAGCAGCCTCATGGACAGTGGCTACACCTTC

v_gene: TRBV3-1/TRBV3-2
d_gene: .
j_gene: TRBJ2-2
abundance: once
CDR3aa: CASSPLGGPNTGELFF
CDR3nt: TGTGCCAGCAGCCCCCTTGGAGGGCCGAACACCGGGGAGCTGTTTTTT

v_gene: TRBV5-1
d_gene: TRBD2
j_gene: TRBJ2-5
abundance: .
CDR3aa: CASSVAGAPETQYF
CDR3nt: TGCGCCAGCAGCGTAGCGGGAGCCCCAGAGACCCAGTACTTC

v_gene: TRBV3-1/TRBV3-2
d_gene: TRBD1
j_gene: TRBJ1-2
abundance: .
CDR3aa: CASSQGDREVYGYTF
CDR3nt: TGTGCCAGCAGCCAGGGAGACAGGGAGGTCTATGGCTACACCTTC

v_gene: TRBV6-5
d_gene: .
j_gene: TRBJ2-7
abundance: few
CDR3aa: CASTDQGGRQYF
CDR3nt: TGTGCCAGCACCGACCAGGGAGGTCGGCAGTACTTC

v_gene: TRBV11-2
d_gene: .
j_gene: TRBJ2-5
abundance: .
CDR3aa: CASSSTNSSETQYF
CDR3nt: TGTGCCAGCAGCTCGACAAACTCCTCAGAGACCCAGTACTTC

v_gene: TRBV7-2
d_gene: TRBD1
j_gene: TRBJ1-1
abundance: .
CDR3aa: CASSLEPPGGIAEAFF
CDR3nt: TGTGCCAGCAGCTTAGAACCCCCAGGGGGTATAGCTGAAGCTTTCTTT